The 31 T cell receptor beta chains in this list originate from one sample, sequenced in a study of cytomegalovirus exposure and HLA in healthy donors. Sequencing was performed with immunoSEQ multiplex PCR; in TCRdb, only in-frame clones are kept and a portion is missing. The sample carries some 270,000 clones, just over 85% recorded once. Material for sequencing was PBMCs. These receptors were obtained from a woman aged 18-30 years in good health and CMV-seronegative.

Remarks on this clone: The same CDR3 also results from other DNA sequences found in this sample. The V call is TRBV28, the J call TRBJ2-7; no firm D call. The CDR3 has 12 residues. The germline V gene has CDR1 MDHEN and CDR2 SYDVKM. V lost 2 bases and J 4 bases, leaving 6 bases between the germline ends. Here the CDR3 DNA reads TGTGCCAGCAGTTTACCCGGGTACGAGCAGTACTTC. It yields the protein CASSLPGYEQYF.

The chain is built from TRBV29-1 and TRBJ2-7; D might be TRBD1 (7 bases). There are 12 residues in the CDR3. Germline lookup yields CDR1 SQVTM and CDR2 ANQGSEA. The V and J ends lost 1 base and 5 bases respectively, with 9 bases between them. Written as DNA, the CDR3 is TGCAGCGTTGAAGCAGGGGGGAACGAGCAGTACTTC. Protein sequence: CSVEAGGNEQYF.

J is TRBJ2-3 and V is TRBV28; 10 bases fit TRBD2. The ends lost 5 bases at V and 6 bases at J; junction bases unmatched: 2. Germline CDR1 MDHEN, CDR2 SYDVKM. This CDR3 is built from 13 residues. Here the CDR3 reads CASSGLAADTQYF. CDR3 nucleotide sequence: TGTGCCAGCAGTGGACTAGCGGCGGATACGCAGTATTTT.

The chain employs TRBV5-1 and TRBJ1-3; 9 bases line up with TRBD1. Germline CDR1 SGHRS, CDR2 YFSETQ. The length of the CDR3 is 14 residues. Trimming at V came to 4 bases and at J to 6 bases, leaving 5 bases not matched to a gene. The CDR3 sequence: CASSPGQGLNTIYF. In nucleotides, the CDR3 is TGCGCCAGCAGCCCCGGACAGGGGTTAAACACCATATATTTT.

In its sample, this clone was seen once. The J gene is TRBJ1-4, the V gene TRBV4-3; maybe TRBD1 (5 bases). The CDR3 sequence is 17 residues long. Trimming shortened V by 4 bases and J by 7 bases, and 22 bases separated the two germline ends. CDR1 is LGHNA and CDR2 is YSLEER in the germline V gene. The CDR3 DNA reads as TGCGCCAGCAGCCCGACCGCGACAGAACCATTTTCTGAAAAACTGTTTTTT. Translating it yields CASSPTATEPFSEKLFF.

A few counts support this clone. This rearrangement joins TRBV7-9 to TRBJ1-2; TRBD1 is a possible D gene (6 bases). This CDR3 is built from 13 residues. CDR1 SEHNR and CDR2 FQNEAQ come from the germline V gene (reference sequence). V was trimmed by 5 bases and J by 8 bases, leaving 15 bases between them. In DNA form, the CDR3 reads TGTGCCAGCAGCCCCCATGAGGGGGACGGCTACACCTTC. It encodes CASSPHEGDGYTF.

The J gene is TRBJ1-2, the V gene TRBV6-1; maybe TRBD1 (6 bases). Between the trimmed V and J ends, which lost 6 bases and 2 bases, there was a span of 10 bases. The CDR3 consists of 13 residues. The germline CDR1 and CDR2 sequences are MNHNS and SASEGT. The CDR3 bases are TGTGCCAGCAGCGCAGACAGGAACTATGGCTACACCTTC. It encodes CASSADRNYGYTF.

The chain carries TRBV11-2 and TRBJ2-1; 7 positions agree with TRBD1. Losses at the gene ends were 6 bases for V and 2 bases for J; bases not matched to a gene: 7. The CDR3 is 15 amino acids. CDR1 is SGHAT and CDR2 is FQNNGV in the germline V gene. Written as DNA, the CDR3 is TGTGCCAGCAGTCTCACCGGGACAGCCTACAATGAGCAGTTCTTC. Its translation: CASSLTGTAYNEQFF.

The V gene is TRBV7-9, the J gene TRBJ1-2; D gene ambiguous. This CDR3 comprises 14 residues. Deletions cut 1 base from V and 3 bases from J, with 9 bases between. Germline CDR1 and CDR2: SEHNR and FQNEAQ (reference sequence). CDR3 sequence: CASSLGTGDYGYTF. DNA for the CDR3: TGTGCCAGCAGCTTAGGAACCGGGGACTATGGCTACACCTTC.

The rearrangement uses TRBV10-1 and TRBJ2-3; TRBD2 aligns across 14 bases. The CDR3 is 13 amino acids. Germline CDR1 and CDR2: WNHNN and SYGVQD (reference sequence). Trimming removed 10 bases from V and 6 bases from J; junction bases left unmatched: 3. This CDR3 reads CATGTSGSDTQYF. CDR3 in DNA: TGCGCCACCGGGACTAGCGGGAGTGATACGCAGTATTTT.

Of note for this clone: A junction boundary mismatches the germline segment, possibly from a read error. The CDR3 DNA is TGTGCTAGCAGCTTAGCCAGGACCGGGGGGTTAGAGACCCAGTACTTC. Translating gives CASSLARTGGLETQYF. The rearrangement uses TRBV7-7 and TRBJ2-5; 7 nucleotides match TRBD2. The CDR3 sequence is 16 residues long. Per germline, CDR1 SSHAT and CDR2 FNYEAQ (reference sequence).

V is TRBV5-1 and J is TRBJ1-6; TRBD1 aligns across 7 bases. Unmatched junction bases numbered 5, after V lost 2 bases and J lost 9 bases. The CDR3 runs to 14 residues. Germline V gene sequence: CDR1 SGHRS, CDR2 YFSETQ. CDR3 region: CASSFKGAGSPLHF. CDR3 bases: TGCGCCAGCAGCTTCAAGGGGGCTGGTTCACCCCTCCACTTT.

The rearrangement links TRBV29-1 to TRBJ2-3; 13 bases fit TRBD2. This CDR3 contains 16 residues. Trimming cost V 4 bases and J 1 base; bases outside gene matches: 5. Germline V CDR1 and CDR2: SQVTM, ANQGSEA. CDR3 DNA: TGCAGCGTTGGGACTAGCGGGAGTAAACGCACAGATACGCAGTATTTT. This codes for CSVGTSGSKRTDTQYF.

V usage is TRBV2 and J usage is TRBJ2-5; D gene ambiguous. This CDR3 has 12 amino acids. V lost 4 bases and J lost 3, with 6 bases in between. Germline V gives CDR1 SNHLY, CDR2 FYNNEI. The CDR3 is CASSAQKETQYF. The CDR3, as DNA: TGTGCCAGCAGTGCACAGAAAGAGACCCAGTACTTC.

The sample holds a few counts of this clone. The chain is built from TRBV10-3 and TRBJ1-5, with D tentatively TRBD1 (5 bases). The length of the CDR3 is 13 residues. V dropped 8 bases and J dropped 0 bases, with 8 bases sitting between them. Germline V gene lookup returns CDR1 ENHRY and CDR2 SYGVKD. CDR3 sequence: CAIGGASNQPQHF. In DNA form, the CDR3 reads TGTGCCATCGGTGGGGCTAGCAATCAGCCCCAGCATTTT.

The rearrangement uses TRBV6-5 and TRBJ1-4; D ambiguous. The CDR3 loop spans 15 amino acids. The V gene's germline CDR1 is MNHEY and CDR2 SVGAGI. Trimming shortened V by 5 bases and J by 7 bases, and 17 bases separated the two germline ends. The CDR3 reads CASSQRHGEAEKLFF. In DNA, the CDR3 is TGTGCCAGCAGTCAACGACATGGGGAGGCTGAAAAACTGTTTTTT.

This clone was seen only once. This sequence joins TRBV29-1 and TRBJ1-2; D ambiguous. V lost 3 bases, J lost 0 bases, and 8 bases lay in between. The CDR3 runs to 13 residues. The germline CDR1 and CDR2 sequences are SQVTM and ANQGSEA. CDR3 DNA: TGCAGCGTTGATGCAGGTGCTAACTATGGCTACACCTTC. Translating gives CSVDAGANYGYTF.

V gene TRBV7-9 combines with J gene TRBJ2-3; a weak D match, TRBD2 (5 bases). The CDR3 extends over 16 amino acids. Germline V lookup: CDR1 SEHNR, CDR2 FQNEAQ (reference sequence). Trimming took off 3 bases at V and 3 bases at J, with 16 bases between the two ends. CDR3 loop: CASSLSRGGGTDTQYF. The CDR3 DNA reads TGTGCCAGCAGCTTGTCACGGGGTGGCGGGACAGATACGCAGTATTTT. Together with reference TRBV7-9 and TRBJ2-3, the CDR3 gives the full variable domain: DTGVSQNPRHKITKRGQNVTFRCDPISEHNRLYWYRQTLGQGPEFLTYFQNEAQLEKSRLLSDRFSAERPKGSFSTLEIQRTEQGDSAMYLCASSLSRGGGTDTQYFGPGTRLTVL.

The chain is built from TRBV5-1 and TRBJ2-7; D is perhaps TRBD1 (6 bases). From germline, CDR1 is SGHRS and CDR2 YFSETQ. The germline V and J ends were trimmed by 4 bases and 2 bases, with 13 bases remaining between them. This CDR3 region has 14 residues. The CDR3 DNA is TGCGCCAGCAGCACGCGGACAGAAACCTACGAGCAGTACTTC. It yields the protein CASSTRTETYEQYF.

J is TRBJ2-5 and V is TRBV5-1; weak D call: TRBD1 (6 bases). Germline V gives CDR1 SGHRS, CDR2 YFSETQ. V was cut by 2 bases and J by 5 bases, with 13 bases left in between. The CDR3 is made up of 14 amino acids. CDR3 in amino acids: CASSFSGARETQYF. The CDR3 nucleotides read TGCGCCAGCAGCTTTTCAGGGGCCCGGGAGACCCAGTACTTC.

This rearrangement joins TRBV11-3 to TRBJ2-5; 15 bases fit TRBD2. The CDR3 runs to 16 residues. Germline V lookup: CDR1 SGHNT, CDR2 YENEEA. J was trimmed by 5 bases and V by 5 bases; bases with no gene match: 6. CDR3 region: CASSRGLAGGQETQYF. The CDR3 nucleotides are TGTGCCAGCAGCCGAGGACTAGCGGGGGGGCAGGAGACCCAGTACTTC. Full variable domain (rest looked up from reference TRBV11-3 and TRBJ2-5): EAGVVQSPRYKIIEKKQPVAFWCNPISGHNTLYWYLQNLGQGPELLIRYENEEAVDDSQLPKDRFSAERLKGVDSTLKIQPAELGDSAVYLCASSRGLAGGQETQYFGPGTRLLVL.

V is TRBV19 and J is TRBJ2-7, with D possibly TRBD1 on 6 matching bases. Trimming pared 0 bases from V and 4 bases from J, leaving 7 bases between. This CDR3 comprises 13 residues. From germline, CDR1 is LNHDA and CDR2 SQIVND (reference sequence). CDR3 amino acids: CASSIDRGYEQYF. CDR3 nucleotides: TGTGCCAGTAGTATAGACAGGGGTTACGAGCAGTACTTC.

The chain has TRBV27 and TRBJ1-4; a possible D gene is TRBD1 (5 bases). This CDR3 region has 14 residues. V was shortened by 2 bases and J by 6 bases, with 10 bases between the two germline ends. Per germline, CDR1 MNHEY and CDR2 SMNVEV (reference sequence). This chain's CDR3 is CASSLQGGDEKLFF. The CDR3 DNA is TGTGCCAGCAGTTTACAGGGAGGTGATGAAAAACTGTTTTTT.

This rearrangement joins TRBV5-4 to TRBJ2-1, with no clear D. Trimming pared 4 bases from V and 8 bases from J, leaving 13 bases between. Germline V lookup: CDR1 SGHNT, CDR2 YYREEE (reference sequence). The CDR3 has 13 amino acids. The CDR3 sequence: CASSRLSRDEQFF. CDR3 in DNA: TGTGCCAGCAGCCGTCTAAGTCGTGATGAGCAGTTCTTC.

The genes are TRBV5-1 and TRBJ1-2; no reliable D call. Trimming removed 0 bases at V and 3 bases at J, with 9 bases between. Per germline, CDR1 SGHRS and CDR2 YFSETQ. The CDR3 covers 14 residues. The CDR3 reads CASSLAADYYGYTF. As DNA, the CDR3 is TGCGCCAGCAGCTTGGCCGCAGACTACTATGGCTACACCTTC. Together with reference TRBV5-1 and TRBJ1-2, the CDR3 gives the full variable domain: KAGVTQTPRYLIKTRGQQVTLSCSPISGHRSVSWYQQTPGQGLQFLFEYFSETQRNKGNFPGRFSGRQFSNSRSEMNVSTLELGDSALYLCASSLAADYYGYTFGSGTRLTVV.

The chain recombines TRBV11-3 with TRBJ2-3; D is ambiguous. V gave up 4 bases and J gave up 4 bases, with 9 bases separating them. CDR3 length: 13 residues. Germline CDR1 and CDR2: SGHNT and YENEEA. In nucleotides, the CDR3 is TGTGCCAGCAGCTCTAGAGAACCAGATACGCAGTATTTT. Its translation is CASSSREPDTQYF.

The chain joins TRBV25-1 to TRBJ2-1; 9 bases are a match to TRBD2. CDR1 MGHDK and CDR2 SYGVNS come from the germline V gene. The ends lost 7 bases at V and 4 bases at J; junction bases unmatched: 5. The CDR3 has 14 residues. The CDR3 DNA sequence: TGTGCCAGCATCCCGGCGGGGGGGTACAATGAGCAGTTCTTC. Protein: CASIPAGGYNEQFF.

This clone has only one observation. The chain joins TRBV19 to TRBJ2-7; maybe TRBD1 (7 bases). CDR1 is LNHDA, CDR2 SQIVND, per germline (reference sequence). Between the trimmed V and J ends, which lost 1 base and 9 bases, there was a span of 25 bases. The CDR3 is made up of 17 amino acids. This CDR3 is CASSIGWGDSVPRGQYF. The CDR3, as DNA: TGTGCCAGTAGTATAGGGTGGGGGGACAGCGTCCCTCGCGGGCAGTACTTC.

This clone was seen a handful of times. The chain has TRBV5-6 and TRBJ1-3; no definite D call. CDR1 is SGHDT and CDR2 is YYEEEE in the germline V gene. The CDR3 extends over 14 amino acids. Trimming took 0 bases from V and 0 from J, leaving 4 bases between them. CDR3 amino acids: CASSLDLSGNTIYF. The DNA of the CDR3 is TGTGCCAGCAGCTTGGATCTCTCTGGAAACACCATATATTTT.

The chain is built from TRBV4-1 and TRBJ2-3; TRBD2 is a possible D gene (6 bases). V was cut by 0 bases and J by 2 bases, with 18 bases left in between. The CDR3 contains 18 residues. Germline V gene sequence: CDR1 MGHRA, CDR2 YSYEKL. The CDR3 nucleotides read TGCGCCAGCAGCCAAGAGAGGGCCTTGGGGCGGGACACAGATACGCAGTATTTT. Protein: CASSQERALGRDTDTQYF.

The CDR3 loop reads CAKGQGANSPLHF. The DNA of the CDR3 is TGTGCCAAGGGACAGGGGGCGAATTCACCCCTCCACTTT. This rearrangement joins TRBV2 to TRBJ1-6; TRBD1 aligns across 12 bases. The CDR3 has 13 residues. Germline V gene sequence: CDR1 SNHLY, CDR2 FYNNEI. J was trimmed by 7 bases and V by 10 bases; bases with no gene match: 2.